A single sample gave rise to the 32 T cell receptor beta chains below, sequenced in a study of CD8 T cells in Susac syndrome (dated by TCRdb to between 2017 and 2020). Libraries were made using the immunoSEQ multiplex PCR assay. RNA was extracted with the RNeasy kit and about 0.5 to 1 ug was reverse transcribed using random hexamers. TCRdb reran the public reads through fastp at Q25 and MiXCR, keeping productive beta chains. Every distinct CDR3 protein forms one entry, paired with its most common genes and DNA. The sample yields roughly 200,000 distinct CDR3 sequences; 90% to 95% were counted once. Around 0.093% of the sample is held by the ten biggest clonotypes. Sequenced sample: CD4+ T cells from PBMCs. These receptors were obtained from a human donor in good health.

This chain connects TRBV7-9 to TRBJ1-4; 7 bases are a match to TRBD1. CDR1 and CDR2 from the germline V gene are SEHNR and FQNEAQ (reference sequence). This CDR3 comprises 13 residues. V gave up 10 bases and J gave up 5 bases; unmatched junction bases: 7. CDR3 in DNA: TGTGCCATCCGCAGGGGGATGAATGAAAAACTGTTTTTT. It encodes CAIRRGMNEKLFF.

The chain links TRBV5-6 to TRBJ2-3; D perhaps matches TRBD2 (6 bases). Between the trimmed V and J ends, which lost 1 base and 2 bases, there was a span of 11 bases. Germline CDR1 reads SGHDT; CDR2 reads YYEEEE. This CDR3 is built from 15 residues. The CDR3 bases are TGTGCCAGCAGCTTGCCCGGGGAGGTCACAGATACGCAGTATTTT. This translates into CASSLPGEVTDTQYF. Full variable domain (outside the CDR3, taken from reference TRBV5-6 and TRBJ2-3): DAGVTQSPTHLIKTRGQQVTLRCSPKSGHDTVSWYQQALGQGPQFIFQYYEEEERQRGNFPDRFSGHQFPNYSSELNVNALLLGDSALYLCASSLPGEVTDTQYFGPGTRLTVL.

The chain is built from TRBV16 and TRBJ2-6, with 9 bases lining up with TRBD1. CDR1 is KGHSY, CDR2 FQNENV, per germline. J gave up 0 bases and V 3 bases, and 6 bases lay outside the gene matches. CDR3 size: 18 residues. The CDR3: CASSQRDRATSGANVLTF. CDR3 bases: TGTGCCAGCAGCCAGCGGGACAGGGCCACCTCTGGGGCCAACGTCCTGACTTTC.

This rearrangement joins TRBV29-1 to TRBJ1-5, with 8 nucleotides matching TRBD1. This CDR3 region has 13 residues. Per germline, CDR1 SQVTM and CDR2 ANQGSEA. V was clipped by 6 bases and J by 7 bases; unmatched bases: 8. CDR3 nucleotide sequence: TGCAGCGTGGGGCCAACAGGGGGACAGCCCCAGCATTTT. This gives the protein CSVGPTGGQPQHF.

This clonotype was observed a few times. The chain combines TRBV29-1 with TRBJ1-2; D is possibly TRBD1 (5 bases). Germline CDR1 reads SQVTM; CDR2 reads ANQGSEA. V was shortened by 4 bases and J by 3 bases, with 9 bases between the two germline ends. This CDR3 spans 12 amino acids. The CDR3 loop reads CSVGTGDYGYTF. CDR3 bases: TGCAGCGTTGGGACGGGGGACTATGGCTACACCTTC. Supplemented by reference TRBV29-1 and TRBJ1-2, the full variable domain reads SAVISQKPSRDICQRGTSLTIQCQVDSQVTMMFWYRQQPGQSLTLIATANQGSEATYESGFVIDKFPISRPNLTFSTLTVSNMSPEDSSIYLCSVGTGDYGYTFGSGTRLTVV.

The gene calls are TRBV29-1 and TRBJ2-3, with 7 bases aligning to TRBD1. V dropped 7 bases and J dropped 0; count of bases not matched to a gene: 4. This CDR3 has 13 amino acids. Germline assignment: CDR1 SQVTM and CDR2 ANQGSEA. The CDR3 coding sequence is TGCAGCGCGGGGACAGACAGCACAGATACGCAGTATTTT. Translation gives CSAGTDSTDTQYF.

This clonotype was observed a few times. The chain couples TRBV5-4 to TRBJ1-2; D not resolved. CDR1 is SGHNT and CDR2 is YYREEE in the germline V gene (reference sequence). This CDR3 contains 13 residues. The V end was cut by 0 bases, the J end by 2 bases, with 5 bases between. Here the CDR3 reads CASSLDGNYGYTF. For the CDR3, the DNA is TGTGCCAGCAGCTTGGATGGCAACTATGGCTACACCTTC.

The chain uses TRBV20-1 and TRBJ1-2; D may be TRBD1 (5 bases). The germline V and J ends were trimmed by 1 base and 13 bases, with 19 bases remaining between them. The length of the CDR3 is 13 residues. Per the germline V gene, CDR1 is DFQATT and CDR2 is SNEGSKA (reference sequence). This chain's CDR3 is CSARGDSITTTTF. CDR3 DNA: TGCAGTGCTAGAGGCGACAGTATAACCACGACCACCTTC.

The chain carries TRBV7-2 and TRBJ1-6; D gene uncertain. The CDR3 loop spans 15 amino acids. The V gene lost 5 bases and the J gene lost 10 bases, with 18 bases spanning the gap. CDR1 and CDR2 from the germline V gene are SGHTA and FQGNSA. This CDR3 is CASSPVVGRGSPLHF. For the CDR3, the DNA is TGTGCCAGCAGCCCCGTCGTAGGCAGAGGGTCACCCCTCCACTTT. Combining the CDR3 with reference TRBV7-2 and TRBJ1-6 gives the whole variable domain GAGVSQSPSNKVTEKGKDVELRCDPISGHTALYWYRQSLGQGLEFLIYFQGNSAPDKSGLPSDRFSAERTGGSVSTLTIQRTQQEDSAVYLCASSPVVGRGSPLHFGNGTRLTVT.

The V and J genes are TRBV3-1 and TRBJ1-2, with 11 bases matching TRBD1. The CDR3 consists of 15 residues. The germline V gene encodes CDR1 LGHDT and CDR2 YNNKEL (reference sequence). V was pared by 3 bases and J by 4 bases, with 4 bases of the junction left unmatched. Here the CDR3 DNA reads TGTGCCAGCAGCCATGGGGACAGGGGGATCTATGGCTACACCTTC. This sequence encodes CASSHGDRGIYGYTF.

The genes are TRBV20-1 and TRBJ2-3, with a tentative D call TRBD2 (5 bases). Trimming took off 8 bases at V and 1 base at J, with 10 bases between the two ends. The CDR3 spans 12 residues. Germline-derived CDR1 and CDR2 are DFQATT and SNEGSKA (reference sequence). The DNA for the CDR3 is TGCAGTATAGGAGGCGGCACAGATACGCAGTATTTT. Amino acids: CSIGGGTDTQYF.

The rearrangement joins TRBV20-1 to TRBJ2-7, with D perhaps being TRBD1 or TRBD2 (5 bases each). Between the trimmed V and J ends, which lost 0 bases and 8 bases, there was a span of 17 bases. The germline V gene encodes CDR1 DFQATT and CDR2 SNEGSKA (reference sequence). There are 14 residues in the CDR3. The CDR3 sequence: CSARDRIGPGQQYV. The CDR3 DNA sequence: TGCAGTGCTAGAGATCGTATAGGGCCGGGACAGCAGTACGTC.

The V call is TRBV2, the J call TRBJ2-1; 8 bases map to TRBD2. This CDR3 comprises 12 residues. The V and J ends lost 5 bases and 8 bases, in that order; junction bases with no gene match: 2. The germline gives CDR1 SNHLY, CDR2 FYNNEI. In DNA form, the CDR3 reads TGTGCCAGCAGTTCCGGGAGGGATGAGCAGTTCTTC. Translated: CASSSGRDEQFF.

The genes are TRBV29-1 and TRBJ2-1, with D possibly being TRBD2 (7 bases). V lost 4 bases, J lost 5 bases, and 18 bases lay in between. This CDR3 is built from 15 residues. Germline values: CDR1 SQVTM, CDR2 ANQGSEA. CDR3 amino acids: CSVVAGAQWDNEQFF. The CDR3 DNA sequence: TGCAGCGTTGTTGCGGGGGCACAGTGGGACAATGAGCAGTTCTTC.

The chain's CDR3 is CASLYGGGYEQYF. In DNA, the CDR3 is TGTGCCAGCCTGTACGGAGGGGGCTACGAGCAGTACTTC. The chain carries TRBV7-9 and TRBJ2-7; the D gene could be TRBD1 or TRBD2 (6 bases each). V lost 8 bases and J lost 3, with 14 bases in between. From germline, CDR1 is SEHNR and CDR2 FQNEAQ (reference sequence). CDR3 length: 13 residues.

This chain uses TRBV11-1 with TRBJ2-3, with TRBD2 matching 13 bases. Trimming took 7 bases from V and 5 from J; bases not matched to a gene: 6. CDR1 is SGHAT and CDR2 is FQDESV in the germline V gene (reference sequence). The CDR3 has 15 amino acids. The CDR3 bases are TGTGCCAGCACCAACGGACTAGCGGGAGTAGATACGCAGTATTTT. As protein: CASTNGLAGVDTQYF.

V usage is TRBV3-1 and J usage is TRBJ1-1; 7 bases line up with TRBD1. J lost 5 bases, V lost 4 bases, and 7 bases had no gene match. Germline assignment: CDR1 LGHDT and CDR2 YNNKEL (reference sequence). CDR3 size: 14 residues. The CDR3 reads CASSPAQGGTEAFF. DNA for the CDR3: TGTGCCAGCAGCCCGGCGCAGGGGGGGACTGAAGCTTTCTTT.

The chain recombines TRBV20-1 with TRBJ1-6; unclear D gene. The ends were cut back, 0 bases at V and 7 bases at J, with 10 bases in the middle. The CDR3 is 14 residues long. Per germline, CDR1 DFQATT and CDR2 SNEGSKA (reference sequence). In DNA, the CDR3 is TGCAGTGCTAGAGACCCCCAAGTCAATTCACCCCTCCACTTT. Protein sequence: CSARDPQVNSPLHF.

The CDR3 DNA sequence: TGCAGTGCTAGAGCCTTGACAGGACCCTACGAGCAGTACGTC. This gives the protein CSARALTGPYEQYV. This chain uses TRBV20-1 with TRBJ2-7; possibly TRBD1 for D (6 bases). Germline V gives CDR1 DFQATT, CDR2 SNEGSKA (reference sequence). The CDR3 totals 14 residues. V was cut by 1 base and J by 2 bases, with 12 bases left in between.

The chain couples TRBV15 to TRBJ2-3; tentative D call: TRBD2 (5 bases). V was trimmed by 4 bases and J by 6 bases, leaving 5 bases between them. CDR1 LNHNV and CDR2 YYDKDF come from the germline V gene (reference sequence). The CDR3 loop spans 11 amino acids. The chain's CDR3 is CATSKRDTQYF. The CDR3 DNA follows: TGTGCCACCAGCAAGCGGGATACGCAGTATTTT.

V and J are TRBV15 and TRBJ2-7; no reliable D call. CDR1 is LNHNV and CDR2 is YYDKDF in the germline V gene (reference sequence). This CDR3 is built from 14 residues. Trimming removed 0 bases at V and 0 bases at J, with 6 bases between. This CDR3 is CATSREWSSYEQYV. The CDR3 DNA is TGTGCCACCAGCAGAGAATGGAGCTCCTACGAGCAGTACGTC.

The chain recombines TRBV28 with TRBJ2-3; D remains unclear. The CDR3 runs to 12 residues. The germline CDR1 and CDR2 sequences are MDHEN and SYDVKM. V lost 3 bases and J 4 bases, leaving 5 bases between the germline ends. In DNA, the CDR3 is TGTGCCAGCAGTTTGGTGCCAGATACGCAGTATTTT. Translated: CASSLVPDTQYF.

The chain has TRBV20-1 and TRBJ2-4; the D gene is possibly TRBD1 (6 bases). The CDR3 has 12 amino acids. Germline lookup yields CDR1 DFQATT and CDR2 SNEGSKA (reference sequence). Trimming took 6 bases from V and 9 from J, leaving 15 bases between them. The CDR3 here is CSANTGPSIQYF. The CDR3 DNA follows: TGCAGTGCGAATACAGGGCCGAGCATTCAGTACTTC.

This clonotype has only one observation. The genes are TRBV30 and TRBJ2-3; a possible D gene is TRBD2 (5 bases). Trimming cost V 0 bases and J 10 bases, with 8 bases left between them. Germline CDR1 is GTSNPN and CDR2 is SVGIG (reference sequence). The CDR3 has 11 residues. Here the CDR3 DNA reads TGTGCCTGGAGTGTTGGCGGGCCGCAGTATTTT. It encodes CAWSVGGPQYF.

The chain uses TRBV5-4 and TRBJ1-2; TRBD1 agrees at 12 bases. V was pared by 3 bases and J by 2 bases, with 2 bases of the junction left unmatched. The germline V gene encodes CDR1 SGHNT and CDR2 YYREEE (reference sequence). CDR3 size: 15 residues. DNA of the CDR3: TGTGCCAGCAGCTGGGGACAGGGGGCAAACTATGGCTACACCTTC. Residues: CASSWGQGANYGYTF. Full variable domain (remainder filled in from reference TRBV5-4 and TRBJ1-2): ETGVTQSPTHLIKTRGQQVTLRCSSQSGHNTVSWYQQALGQGPQFIFQYYREEENGRGNFPPRFSGLQFPNYSSELNVNALELDDSALYLCASSWGQGANYGYTFGSGTRLTVV.

V is TRBV20-1 and J is TRBJ2-7, with D maybe TRBD1 (5 bases). Per germline, CDR1 DFQATT and CDR2 SNEGSKA (reference sequence). The ends were cut back, 3 bases at V and 5 bases at J, with 8 bases in the middle. This CDR3 comprises 11 residues. In DNA form, the CDR3 reads TGCAGTGCTAGTTCCAGGGACGAGCAGTACTTC. This gives the protein CSASSRDEQYF.

The chain joins TRBV7-9 to TRBJ2-7, with 8 positions matching TRBD1. Trimming cost V 5 bases and J 0 bases; bases outside gene matches: 12. Germline lookup yields CDR1 SEHNR and CDR2 FQNEAQ (reference sequence). The CDR3 sequence is 17 residues long. CDR3 protein: CASSPYRFGQGSYEQYF. CDR3 coding DNA: TGTGCCAGCAGCCCGTACCGATTTGGACAGGGCTCCTACGAGCAGTACTTC.

The CDR3 DNA reads as TGTGCCAGCAGTTTGGGGACAGGGAGGTGGACTGAAGCTTTCTTT. Its translation: CASSLGTGRWTEAFF. The rearrangement uses TRBV12-3 or TRBV12-4 and TRBJ1-1; TRBD1 aligns across 9 bases. The CDR3 consists of 15 residues. The junction had 7 bases not matched to a gene; V was cut back by 3 bases and J by 5 bases.

The chain combines TRBV7-9 with TRBJ2-7; TRBD1 might be the D (5 bases). V lost 5 bases and J lost 1, with 15 bases in between. The CDR3 totals 15 residues. The germline V gene encodes CDR1 SEHNR and CDR2 FQNEAQ (reference sequence). In DNA, the CDR3 is TGTGCCAGCAGCCCCTTCTATGGGGCTTCCTACGAGCAGTACTTC. This codes for CASSPFYGASYEQYF.

The CDR3 spells CASSSIAGELGDTQYF. DNA for the CDR3: TGTGCCAGCAGTTCAATAGCGGGGGAACTGGGGGATACGCAGTATTTT. The V call is TRBV27, the J call TRBJ2-3; TRBD2 matches 9 bases. The CDR3 sequence is 16 residues long. Per the germline V gene, CDR1 is MNHEY and CDR2 is SMNVEV (reference sequence). Losses at the gene ends were 4 bases for V and 6 bases for J; bases not matched to a gene: 11.

The DNA of the CDR3 is TGTGCCAGCACCCCTGGGGAGACCCAGTACTTC. It yields the protein CASTPGETQYF. V gene TRBV7-2 combines with J gene TRBJ2-5; no clear D. This CDR3 is 11 amino acids long. The V end was cut by 7 bases, the J end by 5 bases, with 8 bases between. The V gene's germline CDR1 is SGHTA and CDR2 FQGNSA.

V usage is TRBV12-3 or TRBV12-4 and J usage is TRBJ1-5, with TRBD1 matching 9 bases. Germline trimming cut 6 bases from V and 7 bases from J; bases unmatched to any gene: 10. The CDR3 is 15 amino acids. CDR3 loop: CASSPITGGEQPQHF. Here the CDR3 DNA reads TGTGCCAGCAGCCCAATCACAGGGGGCGAGCAGCCCCAGCATTTT.